This T cell receptor beta chain derives from a study of cytomegalovirus exposure and HLA in healthy donors. Study-wide results and caveats: In an earlier analysis, in some 500 donors, most V segments appeared productive either ~90% or ~30% of the time. The only immune exposure information that was available was CMV serostatus. An ancestry cluster, one associated with Asian ancestry, reportedly showed fewer N-insertions than the 666-donor mean in a later analysis. TCR sequences were mostly rare, though some public TCRs occurred in many donors.

This CDR3 is built from 12 residues. Trimming removed 2 bases from V and 4 bases from J, with 6 bases in between. In germline, CDR1 is GTSNPN, CDR2 SVGIG (reference sequence). The PCR used 60 Vbeta and 13 Jbeta primers. Profiling relied on immunoSEQ multiplex PCR, and the TCRdb table lists in-frame clones only, not all of them. The sample consists of 210,000 or so clones, over 75% of them appearing once. Comment on this clone: Its antigen remains unknown.

This chain connects TRBV30 to TRBJ2-4; D is uncertain. This receptor was taken from a human donor in good health. Material: PBMCs. The CDR3 DNA sequence: TGTGCCTGGAGTCCCTCGAAAAACATTCAGTACTTC. This translates into CAWSPSKNIQYF.